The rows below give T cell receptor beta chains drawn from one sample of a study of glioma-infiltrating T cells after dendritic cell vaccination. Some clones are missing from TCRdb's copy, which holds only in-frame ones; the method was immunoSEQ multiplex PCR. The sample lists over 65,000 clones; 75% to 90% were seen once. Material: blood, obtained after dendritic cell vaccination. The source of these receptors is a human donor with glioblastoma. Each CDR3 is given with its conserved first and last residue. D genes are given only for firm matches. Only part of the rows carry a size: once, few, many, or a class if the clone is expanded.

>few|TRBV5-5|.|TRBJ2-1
TGTGCCAGCAGCTTGGATGCCCCAGGGAGGCGGAATGAGCAGTTCTTC
CASSLDAPGRRNEQFF
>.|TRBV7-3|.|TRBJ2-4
TGTGCCAGCAGCTTAACGACAGGACCGAACATTCAGTACTTC
CASSLTTGPNIQYF
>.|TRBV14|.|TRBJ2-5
TGTGCCAGCAGCCAGTACTTCCAAGAGACCCAGTACTTC
CASSQYFQETQYF
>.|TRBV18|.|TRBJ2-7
TGTGCCAGCTCACCCCCTAGCTCCTACGAGCAGTACTTC
CASSPPSSYEQYF
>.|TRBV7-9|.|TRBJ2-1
TGTGCCAGCAGCTTAGACGTGGGGAGCACCTACAATGAGCAGTTCTTC
CASSLDVGSTYNEQFF
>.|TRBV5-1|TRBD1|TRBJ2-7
TGCGCCAGCAGCTTGGTTGTAGGACAGGGTTCCGAGCAGTACTTC
CASSLVVGQGSEQYF
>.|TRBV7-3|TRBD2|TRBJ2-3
TGTGCCAGCAGCGCGGGGGGAGATACGCAGTATTTT
CASSAGGDTQYF
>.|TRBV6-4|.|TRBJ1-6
TGTGCCAGCAGTGACGGCTTCGGGTCATCACCCCTCCACTTT
CASSDGFGSSPLHF
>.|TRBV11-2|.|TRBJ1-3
TGTGCCAGCAGCCTAACAGTGCACTCTGGAAACACCATATATTTT
CASSLTVHSGNTIYF
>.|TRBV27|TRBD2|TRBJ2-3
TGTGCCAGCAGTTTGGGACTAGCGGAGACGGAGTCTGGCACAGATACGCAGTATTTT
CASSLGLAETESGTDTQYF
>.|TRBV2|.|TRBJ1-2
TGTGCCAGCAGTTACCGGGGTCTCAATAACTATGGCTACACCTTC
CASSYRGLNNYGYTF
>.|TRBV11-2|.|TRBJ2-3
TGTGCCAGCAGCCTGTTAGCTACGCAGTATTTT
CASSLLATQYF
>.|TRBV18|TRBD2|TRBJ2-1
TGTGCCAGCTCACCGAGGACTAGCGGGAGCAATGAGCAGTTCTTC
CASSPRTSGSNEQFF
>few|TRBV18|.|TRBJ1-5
TGTGCCAGCTCACCGGACAGAACCGATCAGCCCCAGCATTTT
CASSPDRTDQPQHF
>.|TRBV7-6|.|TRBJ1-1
TGTGCCAGCAGCTTCAAGGGTGGGAGTGAAGCTTTCTTT
CASSFKGGSEAFF
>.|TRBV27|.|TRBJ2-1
TGTGCCAGCAGTTTAACTCTCTGGACAGCGTCCTACAATGAGCAGTTCTTC
CASSLTLWTASYNEQFF
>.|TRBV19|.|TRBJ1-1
TGTGCCAGTAGTATGGAACGGGTGAACACTGAAGCTTTCTTT
CASSMERVNTEAFF
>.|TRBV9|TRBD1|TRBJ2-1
TGTGCCAGCAGCGTAGCCGGGACAGGGCTGGATGAGCAGTTCTTC
CASSVAGTGLDEQFF
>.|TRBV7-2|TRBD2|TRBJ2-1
TGTGCCAGCAGCTTAGGGGAGGGAAGTGAGCAGTTCTTC
CASSLGEGSEQFF
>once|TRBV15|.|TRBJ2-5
TGTGCCACCAGCAGAGATAGGACTTCCCAAGAGACCCAGTACTTC
CATSRDRTSQETQYF
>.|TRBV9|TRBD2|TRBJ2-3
TGTGCCAGCAGCTCCGGTAATAGCGGGGGCACAGATACGCAGTATTTT
CASSSGNSGGTDTQYF
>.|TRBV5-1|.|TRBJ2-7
TGCGCCAGCAGCTTAGGACAACGGGTAGGCTCCTACGAGCAGTACTTC
CASSLGQRVGSYEQYF
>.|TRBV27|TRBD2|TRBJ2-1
TGTGCCAGCAGTCGGACTAGCGGGAGGCTAAGCTCCTACAATGAGCAGTTCTTC
CASSRTSGRLSSYNEQFF